This is a list of T cell receptor beta chains from one sample in a study of long-term antiretroviral therapy in people with HIV. Some clones are missing from TCRdb's copy, which holds only in-frame ones; the method was immunoSEQ multiplex PCR. In the table there are tens of thousands of clones, roughly 78% of which are singletons. Specimen: unsorted PBMCs, collected 0.3 years after starting antiretroviral therapy. These receptors all come from a man aged 40-50 years with HIV. Each CDR3 is given with its conserved first and last residue. The D gene is left open where the match is weak. Part of the rows lack a size; the others show once, few, many or a class for expanded clones.

D gene: TRBD1; J gene: TRBJ2-7; clone size: NA; V gene: TRBV18; CDR3 protein: CASSPGQVPYEQYF; CDR3 DNA: TGTGCCAGCTCACCGGGACAGGTGCCCTACGAGCAGTACTTC
D gene: NA; J gene: TRBJ2-3; clone size: NA; V gene: TRBV5-1; CDR3 protein: CASGITGTTDTQYF; CDR3 DNA: TGCGCCAGCGGTATTACAGGAACCACAGATACGCAGTATTTT
D gene: NA; J gene: TRBJ2-7; clone size: once; V gene: TRBV19; CDR3 protein: CASRGGRGEQYF; CDR3 DNA: TGTGCATCCCGCGGGGGCCGAGGAGAGCAGTACTTC
D gene: TRBD1; J gene: TRBJ2-7; clone size: NA; V gene: TRBV4-3; CDR3 protein: CASSQGDSNYEQYF; CDR3 DNA: TGCGCCAGCAGCCAAGGGGACAGCAACTACGAGCAGTACTTC
D gene: TRBD1; J gene: TRBJ2-5; clone size: NA; V gene: TRBV6-1; CDR3 protein: CASLSGTVQETQYF; CDR3 DNA: TGTGCCAGCTTATCCGGGACAGTACAAGAGACCCAGTACTTC
D gene: TRBD2; J gene: TRBJ2-4; clone size: once; V gene: TRBV5-1; CDR3 protein: CASSSGAGVDIQYF; CDR3 DNA: TGCGCCAGCAGCAGCGGGGCTGGAGTAGACATTCAGTACTTC
D gene: TRBD1; J gene: TRBJ2-3; clone size: NA; V gene: TRBV30; CDR3 protein: CAWTGGFGDTQYF; CDR3 DNA: TGTGCCTGGACAGGGGGCTTCGGAGATACGCAGTATTTT
D gene: NA; J gene: TRBJ2-7; clone size: NA; V gene: TRBV6-5; CDR3 protein: CASTFAGQGSHEQYF; CDR3 DNA: TGTGCCAGCACCTTCGCCGGTCAGGGTTCCCACGAGCAGTACTTC
D gene: TRBD2; J gene: TRBJ2-5; clone size: NA; V gene: TRBV27; CDR3 protein: CASSLSRGLAGQETQYF; CDR3 DNA: TGTGCCAGCAGTTTATCGAGGGGACTAGCGGGCCAAGAGACCCAGTACTTC
D gene: NA; J gene: TRBJ2-2; clone size: NA; V gene: TRBV5-6; CDR3 protein: CASSLTTEGGYRELFF; CDR3 DNA: TGTGCCAGCAGCTTGACGACAGAGGGGGGTTACCGGGAGCTGTTTTTT
D gene: NA; J gene: TRBJ2-5; clone size: NA; V gene: TRBV9; CDR3 protein: CASSVDGTQETQYF; CDR3 DNA: TGTGCCAGCAGCGTAGACGGGACCCAAGAGACCCAGTACTTC
D gene: TRBD2; J gene: TRBJ2-7; clone size: NA; V gene: TRBV6-5; CDR3 protein: CASSYGWGRAGFEQYF; CDR3 DNA: TGTGCCAGCAGTTACGGGTGGGGGAGGGCCGGATTCGAGCAGTACTTC
D gene: NA; J gene: TRBJ1-1; clone size: NA; V gene: TRBV7-2; CDR3 protein: CASSLNRMNTEAFF; CDR3 DNA: TGTGCCAGCAGCTTAAACAGGATGAACACTGAAGCTTTCTTT
D gene: NA; J gene: TRBJ1-4; clone size: NA; V gene: TRBV29-1; CDR3 protein: CSVGDTRNEKLFF; CDR3 DNA: TGCAGCGTTGGGGACACTCGTAATGAAAAACTGTTTTTT
D gene: TRBD2; J gene: TRBJ2-3; clone size: NA; V gene: TRBV5-1; CDR3 protein: CASSPSSGIMTDTQYF; CDR3 DNA: TGCGCCAGCAGCCCCTCTAGCGGGATAATGACAGATACGCAGTATTTT
D gene: TRBD2; J gene: TRBJ2-1; clone size: NA; V gene: TRBV9; CDR3 protein: CASSVVRGGYNEQFF; CDR3 DNA: TGTGCCAGCAGCGTAGTGCGGGGGGGTTACAATGAGCAGTTCTTC
D gene: NA; J gene: TRBJ2-6; clone size: NA; V gene: TRBV7-2; CDR3 protein: CASSSRGAGANVLTF; CDR3 DNA: TGTGCCAGCAGCTCAAGGGGAGCTGGGGCCAACGTCCTGACTTTC
D gene: NA; J gene: TRBJ2-5; clone size: NA; V gene: TRBV28; CDR3 protein: CASSLIASSANQETQYF; CDR3 DNA: TGTGCCAGCAGTTTAATAGCGTCTAGCGCTAACCAAGAGACCCAGTACTTC
D gene: NA; J gene: TRBJ1-4; clone size: NA; V gene: TRBV6-5; CDR3 protein: CASSYYGQTNEKLFF; CDR3 DNA: TGTGCCAGCAGTTACTATGGACAGACCAATGAAAAACTGTTTTTT
D gene: NA; J gene: TRBJ1-1; clone size: NA; V gene: TRBV6-6; CDR3 protein: CASSYLQGNTEAFF; CDR3 DNA: TGTGCCAGCAGTTACCTCCAGGGGAACACTGAAGCTTTCTTT
D gene: TRBD1; J gene: TRBJ1-5; clone size: NA; V gene: TRBV2; CDR3 protein: CASRPIQGRNQPQHF; CDR3 DNA: TGTGCCAGCAGGCCTATACAGGGGCGAAATCAGCCCCAGCATTTT
D gene: TRBD1; J gene: TRBJ2-7; clone size: few; V gene: TRBV18; CDR3 protein: CASSKTGAIYEQYF; CDR3 DNA: TGTGCCAGCTCCAAGACAGGGGCCATCTACGAGCAGTACTTC
D gene: TRBD1; J gene: TRBJ2-3; clone size: NA; V gene: TRBV15; CDR3 protein: CATSRDRHWTGAQYF; CDR3 DNA: TGTGCCACCAGCAGAGACCGCCACTGGACAGGGGCGCAGTATTTT
D gene: NA; J gene: TRBJ2-7; clone size: NA; V gene: TRBV29-1; CDR3 protein: CSVVWTEHYEQYF; CDR3 DNA: TGCAGCGTTGTTTGGACCGAGCACTACGAGCAGTACTTC
D gene: NA; J gene: TRBJ2-3; clone size: NA; V gene: TRBV7-9; CDR3 protein: CASSLPGQMSFTDTQYF; CDR3 DNA: TGTGCCAGCAGCTTACCCGGGCAGATGTCGTTCACAGATACGCAGTATTTT
D gene: TRBD2; J gene: TRBJ2-7; clone size: NA; V gene: TRBV19; CDR3 protein: CASRTTGTSDYEQYF; CDR3 DNA: TGTGCCAGTAGGACTACCGGGACTAGCGATTACGAGCAGTACTTC
D gene: NA; J gene: TRBJ1-5; clone size: NA; V gene: TRBV7-8; CDR3 protein: CASSLTEGYQPQHF; CDR3 DNA: TGTGCCAGCAGCTTAACTGAGGGGTATCAGCCCCAGCATTTT
D gene: NA; J gene: TRBJ1-5; clone size: NA; V gene: TRBV5-5; CDR3 protein: CASSLVPGSNQPQHF; CDR3 DNA: TGTGCCAGCAGCTTGGTGCCAGGTAGCAATCAGCCCCAGCATTTT
D gene: TRBD1; J gene: TRBJ2-5; clone size: NA; V gene: TRBV5-1; CDR3 protein: CASRETGHQETQYF; CDR3 DNA: TGCGCCAGCAGGGAGACAGGGCACCAAGAGACCCAGTACTTC
D gene: TRBD1; J gene: TRBJ1-2; clone size: NA; V gene: TRBV6-1; CDR3 protein: CASSGGTGSLNYGYTF; CDR3 DNA: TGTGCCAGCAGTGGGGGGACAGGGTCCCTCAACTATGGCTACACCTTC
D gene: TRBD1; J gene: TRBJ2-5; clone size: NA; V gene: TRBV7-9; CDR3 protein: CASSSTGVGETQYF; CDR3 DNA: TGTGCCAGCAGCTCGACAGGGGTCGGAGAGACCCAGTACTTC
D gene: NA; J gene: TRBJ2-3; clone size: NA; V gene: TRBV11-2; CDR3 protein: CASSLGTDTQYF; CDR3 DNA: TGTGCCAGCAGCTTAGGCACAGATACGCAGTATTTT
D gene: NA; J gene: TRBJ2-1; clone size: few; V gene: TRBV4-3; CDR3 protein: CASSQDGGDLTYNEQFF; CDR3 DNA: TGCGCCAGCAGCCAAGATGGGGGAGACTTAACCTACAATGAGCAGTTCTTC
D gene: NA; J gene: TRBJ2-1; clone size: few; V gene: TRBV19; CDR3 protein: CAAYNDNEQFF; CDR3 DNA: TGTGCCGCCTATAACGACAATGAGCAGTTCTTC
D gene: NA; J gene: TRBJ2-1; clone size: NA; V gene: TRBV5-1; CDR3 protein: CASSIYNEQFF; CDR3 DNA: TGCGCCAGCAGCATTTACAATGAGCAGTTCTTC
D gene: NA; J gene: TRBJ2-3; clone size: NA; V gene: TRBV7-2; CDR3 protein: CASSLGWTAGITDTQYF; CDR3 DNA: TGTGCCAGCAGCTTAGGGTGGACAGCGGGGATCACAGATACGCAGTATTTT
D gene: NA; J gene: TRBJ2-2; clone size: NA; V gene: TRBV27; CDR3 protein: CASSLGATGELFF; CDR3 DNA: TGTGCCAGCAGTCTAGGGGCTACCGGGGAGCTGTTTTTT
D gene: NA; J gene: TRBJ2-7; clone size: NA; V gene: TRBV4-3; CDR3 protein: CASSQGIAPYYEQYF; CDR3 DNA: TGCGCCAGCAGCCAAGGAATAGCTCCTTACTACGAGCAGTACTTC
D gene: NA; J gene: TRBJ1-5; clone size: NA; V gene: TRBV4-3; CDR3 protein: CASSQDRGVNQPQHF; CDR3 DNA: TGCGCCAGCAGCCAAGATCGAGGGGTCAATCAGCCCCAGCATTTT
D gene: NA; J gene: TRBJ1-2; clone size: NA; V gene: TRBV29-1; CDR3 protein: CSVVLPGSDYGYTF; CDR3 DNA: TGCAGCGTTGTTCTCCCAGGTTCGGACTATGGCTACACCTTC